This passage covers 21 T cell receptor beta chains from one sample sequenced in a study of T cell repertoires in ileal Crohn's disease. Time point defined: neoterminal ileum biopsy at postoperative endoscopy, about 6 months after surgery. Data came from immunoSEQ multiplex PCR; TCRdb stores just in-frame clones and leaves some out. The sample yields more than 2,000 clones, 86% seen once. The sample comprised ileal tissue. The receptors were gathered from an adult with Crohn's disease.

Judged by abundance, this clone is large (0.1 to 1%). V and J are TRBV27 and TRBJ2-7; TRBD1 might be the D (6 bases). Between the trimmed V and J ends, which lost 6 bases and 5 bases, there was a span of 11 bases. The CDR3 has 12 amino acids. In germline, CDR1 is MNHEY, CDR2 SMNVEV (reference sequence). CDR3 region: CASSLQGNEQYF. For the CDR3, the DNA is TGTGCCAGCAGCCTTCAGGGGAACGAGCAGTACTTC.

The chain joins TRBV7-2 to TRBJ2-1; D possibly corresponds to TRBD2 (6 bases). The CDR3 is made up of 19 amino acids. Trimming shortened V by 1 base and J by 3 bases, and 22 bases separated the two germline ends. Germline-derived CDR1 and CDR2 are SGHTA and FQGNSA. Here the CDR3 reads CASSLGPSMVRDDYNEQFF. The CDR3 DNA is TGTGCCAGCAGCTTAGGTCCGTCTATGGTGCGGGACGACTACAATGAGCAGTTCTTC.

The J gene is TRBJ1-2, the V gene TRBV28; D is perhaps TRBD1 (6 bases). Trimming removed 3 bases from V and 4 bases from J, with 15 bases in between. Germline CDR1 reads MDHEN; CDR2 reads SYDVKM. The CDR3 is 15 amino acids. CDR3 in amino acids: CASSFFGTPSYGYTF. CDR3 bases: TGTGCCAGCAGTTTTTTCGGGACACCCTCCTATGGCTACACCTTC.

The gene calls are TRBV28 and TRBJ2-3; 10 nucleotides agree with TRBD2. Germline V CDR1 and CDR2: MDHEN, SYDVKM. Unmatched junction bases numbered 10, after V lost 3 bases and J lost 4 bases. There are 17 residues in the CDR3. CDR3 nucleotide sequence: TGTGCCAGCAGTTTGCTTACTAGCGGGATAGGCCCAGATACGCAGTATTTT. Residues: CASSLLTSGIGPDTQYF.

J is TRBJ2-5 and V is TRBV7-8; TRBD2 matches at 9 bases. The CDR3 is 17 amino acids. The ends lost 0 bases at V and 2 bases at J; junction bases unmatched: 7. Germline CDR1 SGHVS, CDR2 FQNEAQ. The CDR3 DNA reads TGTGCCAGCAGCTTAGCCGGTCTAGCGGGGATACAAGAGACCCAGTACTTC. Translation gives CASSLAGLAGIQETQYF.

The chain's CDR3 is CASSQDLFTEAFF. CDR3 DNA sequence: TGTGCCAGCAGCCAAGACCTATTCACTGAAGCTTTCTTT. The chain recombines TRBV7-9 with TRBJ1-1; D ambiguous. The CDR3 contains 13 residues. Germline values: CDR1 SEHNR, CDR2 FQNEAQ (reference sequence). Trimming cost V 5 bases and J 4 bases, with 11 bases left between them.

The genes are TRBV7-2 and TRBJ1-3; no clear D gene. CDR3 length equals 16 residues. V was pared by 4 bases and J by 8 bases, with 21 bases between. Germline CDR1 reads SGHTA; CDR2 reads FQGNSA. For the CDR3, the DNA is TGTGCCAGCAGCTCACAACCCGGGCTCACACCAGACACCATATATTTT. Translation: CASSSQPGLTPDTIYF.

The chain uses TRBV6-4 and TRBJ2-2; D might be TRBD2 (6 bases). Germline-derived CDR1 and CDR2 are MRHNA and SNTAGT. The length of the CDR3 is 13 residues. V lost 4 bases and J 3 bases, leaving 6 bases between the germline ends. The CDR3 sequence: CASSAGDTGELFF. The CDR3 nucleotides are TGTGCCAGCAGTGCGGGGGACACCGGGGAGCTGTTTTTT.

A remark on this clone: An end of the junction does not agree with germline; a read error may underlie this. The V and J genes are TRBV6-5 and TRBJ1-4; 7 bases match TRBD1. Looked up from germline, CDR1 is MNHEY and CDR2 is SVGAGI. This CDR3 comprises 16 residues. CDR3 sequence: CASSYLGTEYNGKLFF. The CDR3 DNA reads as TGTGCCAGCAGTTACCTAGGGACAGAATATAATGGAAAACTGTTTTTT.

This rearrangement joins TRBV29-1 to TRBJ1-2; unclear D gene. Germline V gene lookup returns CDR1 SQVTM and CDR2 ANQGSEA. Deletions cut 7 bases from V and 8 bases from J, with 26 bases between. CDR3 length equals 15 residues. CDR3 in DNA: TGCAGCGCCCGTCCAGAGGAGGGCTCCCAGCAAGGCTACACCTTC. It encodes CSARPEEGSQQGYTF.

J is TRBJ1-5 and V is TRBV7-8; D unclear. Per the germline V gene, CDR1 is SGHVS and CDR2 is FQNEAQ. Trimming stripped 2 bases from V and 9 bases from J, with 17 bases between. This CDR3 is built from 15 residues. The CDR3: CASSLNFNSNRPQHF. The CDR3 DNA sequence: TGTGCCAGCAGCTTAAATTTTAACAGCAATAGGCCCCAGCATTTT.

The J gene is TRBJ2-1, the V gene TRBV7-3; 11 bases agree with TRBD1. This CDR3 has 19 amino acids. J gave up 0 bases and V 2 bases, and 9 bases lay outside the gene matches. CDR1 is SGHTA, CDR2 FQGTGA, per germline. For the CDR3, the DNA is TGTGCCAGCAGCTTATCAGGACAGGGGGCCCTGAGCTCCTACAATGAGCAGTTCTTC. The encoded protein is CASSLSGQGALSSYNEQFF.

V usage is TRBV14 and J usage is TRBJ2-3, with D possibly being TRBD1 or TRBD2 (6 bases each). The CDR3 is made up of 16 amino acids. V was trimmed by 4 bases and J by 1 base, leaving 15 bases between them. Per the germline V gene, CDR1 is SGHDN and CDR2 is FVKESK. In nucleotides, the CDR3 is TGTGCCAGCAGCCTGATGGGGGGCCACGGCACAGATACGCAGTATTTT. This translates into CASSLMGGHGTDTQYF.

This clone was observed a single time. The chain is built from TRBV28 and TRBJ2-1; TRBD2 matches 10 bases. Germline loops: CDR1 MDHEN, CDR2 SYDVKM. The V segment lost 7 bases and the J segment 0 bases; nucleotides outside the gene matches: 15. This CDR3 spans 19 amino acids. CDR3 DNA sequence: TGTGCCAGCACCTCCCTCCGGACTAGCGGACTACGCTCCTACAATGAGCAGTTCTTC. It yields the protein CASTSLRTSGLRSYNEQFF. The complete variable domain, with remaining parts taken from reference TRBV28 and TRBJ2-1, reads DVKVTQSSRYLVKRTGEKVFLECVQDMDHENMFWYRQDPGLGLRLIYFSYDVKMKEKGDIPEGYSVSREKKERFSLILESASTNQTSMYLCASTSLRTSGLRSYNEQFFGPGTRLTVL.

CDR3 sequence reads: CASTSTGQNTEAFF. The CDR3 coding sequence is TGCGCCAGCACATCGACAGGCCAGAACACTGAAGCTTTCTTT. The chain combines TRBV5-1 with TRBJ1-1; tentatively, D is TRBD1 (6 bases). V lost 6 bases and J lost 1, with 13 bases in between. Looked up from germline, CDR1 is SGHRS and CDR2 is YFSETQ. This CDR3 is built from 14 residues. Combining the CDR3 with reference TRBV5-1 and TRBJ1-1 gives the whole variable domain KAGVTQTPRYLIKTRGQQVTLSCSPISGHRSVSWYQQTPGQGLQFLFEYFSETQRNKGNFPGRFSGRQFSNSRSEMNVSTLELGDSALYLCASTSTGQNTEAFFGQGTRLTVV.

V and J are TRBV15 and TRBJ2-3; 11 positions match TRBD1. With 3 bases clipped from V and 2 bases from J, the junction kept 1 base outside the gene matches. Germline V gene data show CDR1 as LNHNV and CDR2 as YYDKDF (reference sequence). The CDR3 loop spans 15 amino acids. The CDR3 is CATSRGQGDTDTQYF. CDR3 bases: TGTGCCACCAGCAGGGGACAGGGGGACACAGATACGCAGTATTTT.

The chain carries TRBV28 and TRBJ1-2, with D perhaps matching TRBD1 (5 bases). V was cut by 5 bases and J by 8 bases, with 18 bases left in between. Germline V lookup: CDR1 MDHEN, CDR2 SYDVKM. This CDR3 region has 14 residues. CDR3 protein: CASSPGGTVRGYTF. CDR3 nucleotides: TGTGCCAGCAGTCCGGGGGGTACAGTACGAGGCTACACCTTC.

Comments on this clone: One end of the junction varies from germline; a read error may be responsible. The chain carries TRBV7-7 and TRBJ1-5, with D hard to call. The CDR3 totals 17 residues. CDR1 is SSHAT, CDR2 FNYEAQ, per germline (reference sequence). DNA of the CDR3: TGTGCTAGCAGCCCCAGGCGTGGGTTTGAGAGCAATCAGCCCCAGCATTTT. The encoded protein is CASSPRRGFESNQPQHF.

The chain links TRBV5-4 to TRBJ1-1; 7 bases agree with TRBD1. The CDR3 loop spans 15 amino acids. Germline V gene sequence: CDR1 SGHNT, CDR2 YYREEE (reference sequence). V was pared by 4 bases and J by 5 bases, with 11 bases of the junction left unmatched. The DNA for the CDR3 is TGTGCCAGCAGCCCCAAACAACTGACAGGGACTGAAGCTTTCTTT. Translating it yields CASSPKQLTGTEAFF.

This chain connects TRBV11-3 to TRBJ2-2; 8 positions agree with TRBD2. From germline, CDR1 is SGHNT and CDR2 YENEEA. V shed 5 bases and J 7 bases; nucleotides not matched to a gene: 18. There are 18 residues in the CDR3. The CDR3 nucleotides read TGTGCCAGCAGCACCGAACAGGGCCGGGAGGGCCTGGGCGGGGAGCTGTTTTTT. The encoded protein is CASSTEQGREGLGGELFF.

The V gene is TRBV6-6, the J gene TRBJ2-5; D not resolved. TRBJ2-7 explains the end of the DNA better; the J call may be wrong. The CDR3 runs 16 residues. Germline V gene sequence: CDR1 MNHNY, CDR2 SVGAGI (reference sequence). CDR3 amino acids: CASSYSGGTSSYEQYF. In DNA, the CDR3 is TGTGCCAGCAGTTACTCGGGCGGTACAAGCTCCTACGAGCAGTACTTC.